The T cell receptor beta chain described here comes from a study of shared clonotypes between healthy human individuals. Study findings and constraints: The sampled material consisted only of blood, and tissue repertoires are likely to differ. What rarefaction showed was incomplete sorted-subset sequencing despite large depth.

Comments on this clone: The antigen remains unidentified.

CDR1 is SNHLY, CDR2 FYNNEI, per germline. Trimming took 10 bases from V and 9 from J, leaving 16 bases between them. This CDR3 has 11 amino acids. The method was immunoSEQ multiplex PCR; TCRdb's version includes in-frame clones alone and lacks a portion of them. Of approximately 940,000 clones detected, about 80% appear once; the ten largest clones hold over 1.3%. Nashville, Tennessee was home to all donors, each a Caucasian adult. The study separated CD4+ cells into CD45RA+ naive and CD45RA-negative memory subsets. The sequencing sample was made of memory CD4+ T cells sorted from blood. Subset specified: CD45RA-negative fraction. The rearrangement uses TRBV2 and TRBJ2-7; D unresolved. This sequence was found in a man younger than 35 in good health. CDR3 DNA sequence: TGTGCCACCGCGAGACTGGGGATGCAGTACTTC. It yields the protein CATARLGMQYF.